One and the same sample provided the 16 T cell receptor beta chains below, sequenced in a study of T cell repertoires in cytomegalovirus infection. TCRdb redid the calling of the reads with MiXCR, one entry per CDR3 protein. In the table there are roughly 700,000 distinct CDR3 sequences, 30% to 40% of which are singletons. These receptors have no identified antigens. Sequenced material: cultured PBMCs, taken from culture after CMV antigen stimulation. These receptors were taken from a human donor in good health (CMV status not recorded). Some clones in this sample may be carry-over from other donors' samples.

The chain has TRBV15 and TRBJ2-7; 10 nucleotides align to TRBD2. CDR3 length equals 17 residues. Germline trimming cut 1 base from V and 4 bases from J; bases unmatched to any gene: 10. Germline-derived CDR1 and CDR2 are LNHNV and YYDKDF (reference sequence). The CDR3 nucleotides read TGTGCCACCAGCAGAGGAGGACTAGCGGACGAAAGTTACGAGCAGTACTTC. Protein: CATSRGGLADESYEQYF.

The V gene is TRBV12-3 or TRBV12-4, the J gene TRBJ2-3, with D perhaps matching TRBD2 (5 bases). Deletions cut 4 bases from V and 1 base from J, with 12 bases between. There are 15 residues in the CDR3. The chain's CDR3 is CASSSGVRGTDTQYF. The CDR3 DNA reads TGTGCCAGCAGTTCCGGGGTTCGCGGCACAGATACGCAGTATTTT.

This clonotype was seen many times. V and J are TRBV7-9 and TRBJ2-7; perhaps TRBD2 as D (6 bases). V lost 4 bases and J lost 5, with 18 bases in between. CDR1 is SEHNR and CDR2 is FQNEAQ in the germline V gene (reference sequence). The CDR3 loop spans 15 amino acids. DNA of the CDR3: TGTGCCAGCAGCTCCCGGGACTTTCCCACGGACGAGCAGTACTTC. Its translation: CASSSRDFPTDEQYF.

This clonotype was detected only a few times. The chain combines TRBV7-8 with TRBJ1-1; 8 nucleotides agree with TRBD1. CDR3 length: 15 residues. The ends lost 4 bases at V and 1 base at J; junction bases unmatched: 5. Germline V gene sequence: CDR1 SGHVS, CDR2 FQNEAQ. The CDR3 spells CASSWYRGGNTEAFF. In DNA form, the CDR3 reads TGTGCCAGCAGCTGGTACAGGGGGGGGAACACTGAAGCTTTCTTT.

CDR3 sequence (DNA): TGCAGTGCTGAGGGGGGGAGGACTAGATCCTACGAGCAGTACTTC. This sequence encodes CSAEGGRTRSYEQYF. The chain carries TRBV20-1 and TRBJ2-7; D is perhaps TRBD2 (7 bases). The length of the CDR3 is 15 residues. The V end lost 5 bases, the J end lost 1 base, and 18 bases lay between the germline ends. Germline assignment: CDR1 DFQATT and CDR2 SNEGSKA (reference sequence).

This clonotype has more than one count but fewer than ten. CDR3 residues: CASSGSPVPDTQYF. The CDR3 DNA reads as TGTGCCAGCAGCGGGAGTCCTGTCCCAGATACGCAGTATTTT. V is TRBV7-2 and J is TRBJ2-3; D is perhaps TRBD2 (5 bases). Germline V gene data show CDR1 as SGHTA and CDR2 as FQGNSA. Deletions cut 5 bases from V and 4 bases from J, with 13 bases between. CDR3 length: 14 amino acids.

The rearrangement links TRBV14 to TRBJ2-5; no definite D call. Germline loops: CDR1 SGHDN, CDR2 FVKESK. Trimming cost V 4 bases and J 2 bases, with 17 bases left between them. This CDR3 comprises 16 residues. The CDR3 region has the DNA TGTGCCAGCAGCCTCGGCTTAGTGGGGTGGCAAGAGACCCAGTACTTC. It translates to CASSLGLVGWQETQYF.

The sample holds many counts of this clonotype. This chain uses TRBV7-2 with TRBJ1-2; weak D call: TRBD1 (5 bases). CDR3 size: 13 residues. Trimming took 1 base from V and 7 from J, leaving 10 bases between them. Per the germline V gene, CDR1 is SGHTA and CDR2 is FQGNSA. CDR3: CASSLVQGGGYTF. As DNA, the CDR3 is TGTGCCAGCAGCTTAGTCCAGGGAGGTGGCTACACCTTC.

In this sample, this clonotype turned up many times. This may come from a read error, since a much larger clone is one base off. CDR3 in DNA: TGTGCCAGCAGTCACTCTGGGGCCAACGTCCTGACTTTC. This gives the protein CASSHSGANVLTF. The chain links TRBV6-6 to TRBJ2-6; no clear D gene. This CDR3 has 13 residues. The V gene's germline CDR1 is MNHNY and CDR2 SVGAGI (reference sequence).

This clonotype was seen only a few times. The chain is built from TRBV10-3 and TRBJ1-1; weak D call: TRBD1 (5 bases). The V and J ends lost 2 bases and 5 bases respectively, with 6 bases between them. This CDR3 has 12 amino acids. The germline V gene has CDR1 ENHRY and CDR2 SYGVKD. CDR3 amino acids: CAISEGQTEAFF. CDR3 sequence (DNA): TGTGCCATCAGTGAGGGACAAACTGAAGCTTTCTTT.

This clonotype was found a few times. The rearrangement links TRBV7-9 to TRBJ2-3, with TRBD1 identical over 7 bases. CDR1 SEHNR and CDR2 FQNEAQ come from the germline V gene (reference sequence). The CDR3 consists of 15 residues. Unmatched junction bases numbered 9, after V lost 5 bases and J lost 4 bases. The CDR3 DNA reads as TGTGCCAGCAGCGTCTCCGGGACAGAAGCAGATACGCAGTATTTT. It encodes CASSVSGTEADTQYF.

This chain joins TRBV29-1 and TRBJ2-7, with TRBD1 identical over 7 bases. This CDR3 region has 13 residues. The V segment lost 7 bases and the J segment 5 bases; nucleotides outside the gene matches: 11. Germline CDR1 is SQVTM and CDR2 is ANQGSEA. Here the CDR3 reads CSALTGVPHEQYF. The CDR3 nucleotides are TGCAGCGCCCTCACAGGGGTCCCCCACGAGCAGTACTTC.

The V call is TRBV2, the J call TRBJ1-6, with 7 bases lining up with TRBD1. The CDR3 totals 16 residues. J gave up 2 bases and V 7 bases, and 8 bases lay outside the gene matches. The germline CDR1 and CDR2 sequences are SNHLY and FYNNEI. CDR3 protein: CASTKDRRAYNSPLHF. The CDR3, as DNA: TGTGCCAGCACCAAGGACAGGAGGGCCTATAATTCACCCCTCCACTTT.

The J gene is TRBJ2-1, the V gene TRBV2, with 9 positions matching TRBD1. The germline V gene has CDR1 SNHLY and CDR2 FYNNEI. V gave up 2 bases and J gave up 5 bases; unmatched junction bases: 4. The CDR3 loop spans 15 amino acids. CDR3 loop: CASSERTGVDNEQFF. The CDR3 bases are TGTGCCAGCAGTGAAAGGACAGGGGTAGACAATGAGCAGTTCTTC.

The V call is TRBV20-1, the J call TRBJ2-3; D unresolved. Trimming took 6 bases from V and 5 from J, leaving 9 bases between them. This CDR3 region has 11 residues. Per germline, CDR1 DFQATT and CDR2 SNEGSKA (reference sequence). The CDR3 is CSASSGDTQYF. CDR3 nucleotides: TGCAGTGCCTCTTCTGGAGATACGCAGTATTTT.

The rearrangement links TRBV7-9 to TRBJ1-2, with 9 bases identical to TRBD1. With 8 bases clipped from V and 2 bases from J, the junction kept 9 bases outside the gene matches. The CDR3 runs to 15 residues. CDR1 is SEHNR and CDR2 is FQNEAQ in the germline V gene (reference sequence). CDR3 sequence reads: CASFSPGQGNYGYTF. CDR3 sequence (DNA): TGTGCCAGCTTTTCCCCGGGACAGGGAAACTATGGCTACACCTTC.